This T cell receptor beta chain was retrieved from a study of blood T cell repertoires in COVID-19. The CDR3 length is 14 residues. J was trimmed by 0 bases and V by 7 bases; bases with no gene match: 7. CDR1 is SQVTM, CDR2 ANQGSEA, per germline. Per the original data handling: The authors estimated nucleated cell counts from reference gene primer amplification. The table came from immunoSEQ multiplex PCR; TCRdb's copy has only in-frame clones and leaves some out. D and trimming were read from the DNA, whereas the V and J calls and clone size are those reported in that table. The data contain tens of thousands of clones, around 82% of them singletons.

The V call is TRBV29-1, the J call TRBJ2-3; 7 positions agree with TRBD2. This receptor was taken from a man in his fifties or sixties with acute or convalescent COVID-19. The sample was peripheral blood. CDR3 bases: TGCAGCGCTCCGGCGGGGGTCAGCACAGATACGCAGTATTTT. It translates to CSAPAGVSTDTQYF.